The rows below give T cell receptor beta chains drawn from one sample of a study of neoadjuvant anti-PD-1 for oral cavity cancer. The method was immunoSEQ multiplex PCR; TCRdb's version includes in-frame clones alone and lacks a portion of them. The table shows 13,000 to 15,000 clones, with 75% to 85% occurring only once. The specimen was PBMCs, collected after nivolumab (anti-PD-1) treatment. These receptors were collected from a person aged 40 to 85 with oral cavity squamous cell carcinoma. Each CDR3 is given with its conserved first and last residue. Each record gives: clone size, J gene, CDR3 length, V gene, D gene, CDR3 DNA, CDR3 protein. A D gene is named only where the DNA matches it firmly. Clone sizes are given selectively: once, few, many, or a class where the clone is expanded.

clone_size: once
j_call: TRBJ1-2
cdr3_length: 14
v_call: TRBV5-6
d_call: TRBD1
cdr3_nt: TGTGCCAGCAGCTTTAGGGACAGGGCAGGAGGCTACACCTTC
cdr3_aa: CASSFRDRAGGYTF

clone_size: .
j_call: TRBJ2-7
cdr3_length: 14
v_call: TRBV9
d_call: .
cdr3_nt: TGTGCCAGCAGCGTAGCTACAGGGCCCCGCGAGCAGTACTTC
cdr3_aa: CASSVATGPREQYF

clone_size: .
j_call: TRBJ1-5
cdr3_length: 16
v_call: TRBV21-1
d_call: .
cdr3_nt: TGTGCCAGCAGCAAAGGCAGGGCGGCTTGTGATCAGCCCCAGCATTTT
cdr3_aa: CASSKGRAACDQPQHF

clone_size: .
j_call: TRBJ2-1
cdr3_length: 16
v_call: TRBV4-1
d_call: .
cdr3_nt: TGCGCCAGCAGCCATTATCAACAGCCTTCCTACAATGAGCAGTTCTTC
cdr3_aa: CASSHYQQPSYNEQFF

clone_size: .
j_call: TRBJ2-6
cdr3_length: 16
v_call: TRBV7-8
d_call: .
cdr3_nt: TGTGCCAGCAGCTTAATATTGGGGCCTGGGGCCAACGTCCTGACTTTC
cdr3_aa: CASSLILGPGANVLTF

clone_size: .
j_call: TRBJ2-2
cdr3_length: 17
v_call: TRBV29-1
d_call: .
cdr3_nt: TGCAGCGTTCTAGAAGTGCTAATATCCGCGGACACCGGGGAGCTGTTTTTT
cdr3_aa: CSVLEVLISADTGELFF

clone_size: .
j_call: TRBJ1-2
cdr3_length: 14
v_call: TRBV2
d_call: .
cdr3_nt: TGTGCCAGCAGAAGTCGGGTCGGGGCCTATGGCTACACCTTC
cdr3_aa: CASRSRVGAYGYTF

clone_size: .
j_call: TRBJ2-3
cdr3_length: 13
v_call: TRBV2
d_call: .
cdr3_nt: TGTGCCAGCAGTTGGGAGTACACAGATACGCAGTATTTT
cdr3_aa: CASSWEYTDTQYF

clone_size: .
j_call: TRBJ2-7
cdr3_length: 14
v_call: TRBV7-8
d_call: TRBD1
cdr3_nt: TGTGCCAGCAGGCTAAGACAGGGCTCGTACGAGCAGTACTTC
cdr3_aa: CASRLRQGSYEQYF

clone_size: once
j_call: TRBJ1-4
cdr3_length: 15
v_call: TRBV7-8
d_call: .
cdr3_nt: TGTGCCAGCAGCCGCCTAGTTGGGGAGGTAGAAAAACTGTTTTTT
cdr3_aa: CASSRLVGEVEKLFF

clone_size: .
j_call: TRBJ1-3
cdr3_length: 15
v_call: TRBV19
d_call: .
cdr3_nt: TGTGCCAGTAGTTTCCCGGACACCTCTGGAAACACCATATATTTT
cdr3_aa: CASSFPDTSGNTIYF

clone_size: .
j_call: TRBJ2-1
cdr3_length: 15
v_call: TRBV27
d_call: .
cdr3_nt: TGTGCCAGCAGTTTAATGGGGTACTCCTACAATGAGCAGTTCTTC
cdr3_aa: CASSLMGYSYNEQFF

clone_size: once
j_call: TRBJ1-2
cdr3_length: 15
v_call: TRBV7-2
d_call: TRBD1
cdr3_nt: TGTGCCAGCAGCCGATCCCAGGGGGCGGAAAGTGGCTACACCTTC
cdr3_aa: CASSRSQGAESGYTF

clone_size: .
j_call: TRBJ1-1
cdr3_length: 18
v_call: TRBV27
d_call: TRBD1
cdr3_nt: TGTGCCAGCCTTCCTGAGGGGGACAGGGTTTTGCGGCGCACTGAAGCTTTCTTT
cdr3_aa: CASLPEGDRVLRRTEAFF

clone_size: .
j_call: TRBJ2-5
cdr3_length: 15
v_call: TRBV6-1
d_call: TRBD2
cdr3_nt: TGTGCCAGCGCACCAGGGGGTAGCGGGAGAGAGACCCAGTACTTC
cdr3_aa: CASAPGGSGRETQYF

clone_size: .
j_call: TRBJ1-1
cdr3_length: 14
v_call: TRBV5-1
d_call: .
cdr3_nt: TGCGCCAGCAGCTCAGCCCAACGCATGGGGGAAGCTTTCTTT
cdr3_aa: CASSSAQRMGEAFF

clone_size: .
j_call: TRBJ1-5
cdr3_length: 15
v_call: TRBV7-8
d_call: TRBD1
cdr3_nt: TGTGCCAGCAGACCCGGGACAGGTAAAAATCAGCCCCAGCATTTT
cdr3_aa: CASRPGTGKNQPQHF

clone_size: .
j_call: TRBJ1-2
cdr3_length: 15
v_call: TRBV7-3
d_call: .
cdr3_nt: TGTGCCAGCAGCGCCCACACCGGCGTAAAGGAGGGCTACACCTTC
cdr3_aa: CASSAHTGVKEGYTF

clone_size: .
j_call: TRBJ2-1
cdr3_length: 14
v_call: TRBV6-1
d_call: .
cdr3_nt: TGTGCCAGCATCGGGCAGGGCTCCTACAATGAGCAGTTCTTC
cdr3_aa: CASIGQGSYNEQFF

clone_size: .
j_call: TRBJ2-5
cdr3_length: 15
v_call: TRBV7-8
d_call: TRBD2
cdr3_nt: TGTGCCAGCAGCTTTCGACTAGCGGGGCAAGAGACCCAGTACTTC
cdr3_aa: CASSFRLAGQETQYF

clone_size: .
j_call: TRBJ1-2
cdr3_length: 11
v_call: TRBV6-6
d_call: .
cdr3_nt: TGTGCCAGCAGATGGGGGGACGGCTACACCTTC
cdr3_aa: CASRWGDGYTF

clone_size: .
j_call: TRBJ1-2
cdr3_length: 12
v_call: TRBV10-3
d_call: TRBD1
cdr3_nt: TGTGCCATCAGGGGGACAGGGTTTGGCTACACCTTC
cdr3_aa: CAIRGTGFGYTF

clone_size: few
j_call: TRBJ1-2
cdr3_length: 14
v_call: TRBV27
d_call: TRBD1
cdr3_nt: TGTGCCAGCAGCTCACGACAGGGAGGCTATGGCTACACCTTC
cdr3_aa: CASSSRQGGYGYTF

clone_size: once
j_call: TRBJ2-1
cdr3_length: 14
v_call: TRBV7-3
d_call: TRBD2
cdr3_nt: TGTGCCAGCAGCCTATCGGGAGGCCTCAATGAGCAGTTCTTC
cdr3_aa: CASSLSGGLNEQFF

clone_size: .
j_call: TRBJ2-2
cdr3_length: 15
v_call: TRBV5-1
d_call: TRBD2
cdr3_nt: TGCGCCAGCAGAGTTGCGGGAGGGTCCACCGGGGAGCTGTTTTTT
cdr3_aa: CASRVAGGSTGELFF

clone_size: few
j_call: TRBJ1-2
cdr3_length: 13
v_call: TRBV19
d_call: TRBD1
cdr3_nt: TGTGCCAGTACGGGACAGGGGGCTGGGGGCTACACCTTC
cdr3_aa: CASTGQGAGGYTF

clone_size: few
j_call: TRBJ1-2
cdr3_length: 12
v_call: TRBV19
d_call: .
cdr3_nt: TGTGCCACTGGACATCTCGAGGGTGGCTACACCTTC
cdr3_aa: CATGHLEGGYTF

clone_size: .
j_call: TRBJ2-4
cdr3_length: 17
v_call: TRBV4-1
d_call: .
cdr3_nt: TGCGCCAGCAGCCAAGGACAGGCTCGCTCATCCAAAAACATTCAGTACTTC
cdr3_aa: CASSQGQARSSKNIQYF

clone_size: .
j_call: TRBJ1-1
cdr3_length: 13
v_call: TRBV5-1
d_call: .
cdr3_nt: TGCGCCAGCAGCTTTACAGGGTATTCTGAAGCTTTCTTT
cdr3_aa: CASSFTGYSEAFF

clone_size: .
j_call: TRBJ2-6
cdr3_length: 14
v_call: TRBV19
d_call: .
cdr3_nt: TGTGCCAGTAGCACCCCCTCTGGGGCCAACGTCCTGACTTTC
cdr3_aa: CASSTPSGANVLTF

clone_size: once
j_call: TRBJ1-2
cdr3_length: 12
v_call: TRBV10-2
d_call: .
cdr3_nt: TGCGCCAGCAGTTGGGCGACAGATGGCTACACCTTC
cdr3_aa: CASSWATDGYTF

clone_size: .
j_call: TRBJ2-3
cdr3_length: 15
v_call: TRBV6-1
d_call: .
cdr3_nt: TGTGCCAGCAGTGATGGAGCGACCAGCATAGATACGCAGTATTTT
cdr3_aa: CASSDGATSIDTQYF

clone_size: .
j_call: TRBJ1-4
cdr3_length: 13
v_call: TRBV9
d_call: .
cdr3_nt: TGTGCCAGCAGCGGCACAGGGAGGAGAAAACTGTTTTTT
cdr3_aa: CASSGTGRRKLFF

clone_size: .
j_call: TRBJ1-5
cdr3_length: 15
v_call: TRBV27
d_call: .
cdr3_nt: TGTGCCAGCGGGCGCCCCCAGGGATACAATCAGCCCCAGCATTTT
cdr3_aa: CASGRPQGYNQPQHF

clone_size: .
j_call: TRBJ1-4
cdr3_length: 11
v_call: TRBV20-1
d_call: .
cdr3_nt: TGCAGTGCTCAGGGTCAGGTAAAACTGTTTTTT
cdr3_aa: CSAQGQVKLFF

clone_size: once
j_call: TRBJ1-2
cdr3_length: 14
v_call: TRBV5-8
d_call: .
cdr3_nt: TGTGCCAGCAGCTTGGCGGGAGGCCGGCTTGGCTACACCTTC
cdr3_aa: CASSLAGGRLGYTF

clone_size: .
j_call: TRBJ1-3
cdr3_length: 14
v_call: TRBV6-5
d_call: TRBD1
cdr3_nt: TGTGCCGGCCGTCTCGAGACAGGGCAAAACACCATATATTTT
cdr3_aa: CAGRLETGQNTIYF

clone_size: .
j_call: TRBJ1-6
cdr3_length: 14
v_call: TRBV6-5
d_call: TRBD1
cdr3_nt: TGTGCCGTGGGTAGGGGACAGTATAATTCACCCCTCCACTTT
cdr3_aa: CAVGRGQYNSPLHF

clone_size: few
j_call: TRBJ2-1
cdr3_length: 16
v_call: TRBV7-8
d_call: .
cdr3_nt: TGTGCCAGCAGCTTATGGGCGGGCTTTGTTTACAATGAGCAGTTCTTC
cdr3_aa: CASSLWAGFVYNEQFF

clone_size: .
j_call: TRBJ1-4
cdr3_length: 15
v_call: TRBV7-8
d_call: TRBD1
cdr3_nt: TGTGCCAGCAGCTCCCACCGGGACAGCAATGAAAAACTGTTTTTT
cdr3_aa: CASSSHRDSNEKLFF

clone_size: .
j_call: TRBJ2-7
cdr3_length: 14
v_call: TRBV5-1
d_call: .
cdr3_nt: TGCGCCAGCAGCTTGGAACAGGCAGCCTACGAGCAGTACTTC
cdr3_aa: CASSLEQAAYEQYF

clone_size: .
j_call: TRBJ1-1
cdr3_length: 15
v_call: TRBV18
d_call: TRBD1
cdr3_nt: TGTGCCAGCTCACGATACAGGGGGGTGGGCACTGAAGCTTTCTTT
cdr3_aa: CASSRYRGVGTEAFF

clone_size: few
j_call: TRBJ1-6
cdr3_length: 15
v_call: TRBV5-1
d_call: TRBD1
cdr3_nt: TGCGCCAGCAGCTCACAGGGGGCGGAGAATTCACCCCTCCACTTT
cdr3_aa: CASSSQGAENSPLHF

clone_size: .
j_call: TRBJ1-2
cdr3_length: 14
v_call: TRBV9
d_call: TRBD1
cdr3_nt: TGTGCCAGCAGCGGGGACAGTTGGAACTATGGCTACACCTTC
cdr3_aa: CASSGDSWNYGYTF

clone_size: .
j_call: TRBJ2-2
cdr3_length: 17
v_call: TRBV5-4
d_call: .
cdr3_nt: TGTGCCAGCAGCGAGAGACAGGTTGTCTCCCACACCGGGGAGCTGTTTTTT
cdr3_aa: CASSERQVVSHTGELFF

clone_size: .
j_call: TRBJ2-3
cdr3_length: 14
v_call: TRBV28
d_call: .
cdr3_nt: TGTGCCAGCAGCAGTACCCTAAGTGCAGATACGCAGTATTTT
cdr3_aa: CASSSTLSADTQYF